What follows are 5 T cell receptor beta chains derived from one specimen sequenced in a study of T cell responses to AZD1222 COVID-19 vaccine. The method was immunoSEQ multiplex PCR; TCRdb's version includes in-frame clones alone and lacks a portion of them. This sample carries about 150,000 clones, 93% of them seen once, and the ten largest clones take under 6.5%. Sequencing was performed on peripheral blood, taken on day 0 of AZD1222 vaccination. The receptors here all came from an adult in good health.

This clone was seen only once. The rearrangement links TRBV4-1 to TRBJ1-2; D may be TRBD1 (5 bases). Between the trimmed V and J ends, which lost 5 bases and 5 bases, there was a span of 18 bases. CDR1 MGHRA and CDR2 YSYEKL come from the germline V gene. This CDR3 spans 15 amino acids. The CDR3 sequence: CASSEAPGTEYGYTF. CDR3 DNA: TGCGCCAGCAGCGAAGCACCCGGGACCGAATATGGCTACACCTTC.

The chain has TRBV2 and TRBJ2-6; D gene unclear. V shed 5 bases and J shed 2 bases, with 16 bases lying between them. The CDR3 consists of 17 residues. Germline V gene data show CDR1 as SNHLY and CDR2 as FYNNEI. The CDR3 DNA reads TGTGCCAGCAGTCGAGCCTTTCTCAGAGCTGGGGCCAACGTCCTGACTTTC. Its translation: CASSRAFLRAGANVLTF.

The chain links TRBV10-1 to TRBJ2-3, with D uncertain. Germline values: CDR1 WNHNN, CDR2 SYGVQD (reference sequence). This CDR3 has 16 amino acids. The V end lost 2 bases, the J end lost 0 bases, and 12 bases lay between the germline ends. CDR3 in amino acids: CASSEGRFGSTDTQYF. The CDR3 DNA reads TGCGCCAGCAGTGAGGGGCGATTTGGTAGCACAGATACGCAGTATTTT.

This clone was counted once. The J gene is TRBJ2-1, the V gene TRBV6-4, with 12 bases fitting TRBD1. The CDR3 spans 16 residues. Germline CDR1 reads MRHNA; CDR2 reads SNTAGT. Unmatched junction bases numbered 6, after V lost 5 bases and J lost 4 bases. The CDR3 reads CASSLSGQGAYNEQFF. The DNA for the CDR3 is TGTGCCAGCAGTCTATCGGGACAGGGGGCTTACAATGAGCAGTTCTTC.

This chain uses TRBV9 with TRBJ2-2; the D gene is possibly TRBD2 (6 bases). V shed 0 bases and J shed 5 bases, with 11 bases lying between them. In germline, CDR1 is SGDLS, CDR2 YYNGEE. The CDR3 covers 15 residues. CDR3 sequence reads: CASSVVAAGTGELFF. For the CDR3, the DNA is TGTGCCAGCAGCGTAGTAGCTGCGGGGACCGGGGAGCTGTTTTTT.